What follows are 6 T cell receptor beta chains derived from one specimen sequenced in a study of cytomegalovirus exposure and HLA in healthy donors. Use of 60 Vbeta and 13 Jbeta primers characterized the PCR. Here immunoSEQ multiplex PCR was the method, and the copy in TCRdb shows in-frame clones only, minus some. The sample consists of roughly 130,000 clones, about 80% of them appearing once. The material sequenced was PBMCs. These receptor sequences come from a human donor in good health.

CDR3 nucleotide sequence: TGTGCCAGCAGCTTAGGGGTTAGCGGTACCGGGGAGCTGTTTTTT. Residues: CASSLGVSGTGELFF. The chain employs TRBV7-2 and TRBJ2-2; possibly TRBD2 for D (6 bases). The CDR3 is 15 amino acids. V dropped 1 base and J dropped 5 bases, with 11 bases sitting between them. The germline CDR1 and CDR2 sequences are SGHTA and FQGNSA.

This chain uses TRBV5-5 with TRBJ1-2; a possible D gene is TRBD1 (6 bases). Trimming removed 3 bases from V and 2 bases from J, with 14 bases in between. Per the germline V gene, CDR1 is SGHKS and CDR2 is YYEKEE (reference sequence). CDR3 length: 15 amino acids. In DNA form, the CDR3 reads TGTGCCAGCAGCTATTCCTCCGGGACAAACTATGGCTACACCTTC. Residues: CASSYSSGTNYGYTF. The full variable domain, in which reference TRBV5-5 and TRBJ1-2 provide the parts outside the CDR3, is DAGVTQSPTHLIKTRGQQVTLRCSPISGHKSVSWYQQVLGQGPQFIFQYYEKEERGRGNFPDRFSARQFPNYSSELNVNALLLGDSALYLCASSYSSGTNYGYTFGSGTRLTVV.

This clone was seen more than once but under ten times. The V call is TRBV6-1, the J call TRBJ1-5; TRBD1 is a possible D gene (5 bases). V lost 0 bases and J lost 0, with 15 bases in between. This CDR3 is built from 18 residues. From germline, CDR1 is MNHNS and CDR2 SASEGT. The CDR3 here is CASSEADSVVYSNQPQHF. The DNA of the CDR3 is TGTGCCAGCAGTGAAGCAGACAGCGTAGTGTATAGCAATCAGCCCCAGCATTTT.

This chain joins TRBV6-5 and TRBJ1-2; 7 nucleotides line up with TRBD1. V trimming: 9 bases; J trimming: 6 bases; junction bases outside the gene matches: 16. The CDR3 consists of 15 residues. CDR1 is MNHEY, CDR2 SVGAGI, per germline. This CDR3 is CASNGVTGTFNGYTF. The DNA for the CDR3 is TGTGCCAGTAACGGAGTGACAGGGACTTTCAATGGCTACACCTTC.

The rearrangement joins TRBV6-1 to TRBJ1-3, with a tentative D call TRBD1 (5 bases). Trimming left V 8 bases short and J 8 bases short, with 10 bases between. Germline CDR1 reads MNHNS; CDR2 reads SASEGT. The CDR3 has 11 residues. This CDR3 is CASGRGDTIYF. Here the CDR3 DNA reads TGTGCCAGCGGACGGGGGGACACCATATATTTT.

The chain joins TRBV10-2 to TRBJ2-3; D remains unclear. This CDR3 has 14 residues. From germline, CDR1 is WSHSY and CDR2 SAAADI. With 3 bases removed from V and 3 bases from J, the gap between germline ends came to 10 bases. The CDR3 loop is CASSERLETDTQYF. The CDR3, as DNA: TGCGCCAGCAGTGAACGTCTGGAGACAGATACGCAGTATTTT.